Listed below are T cell receptor beta chains from one sample, sequenced in a study of OX40 agonist ivuxolimab in advanced cancers. Using immunoSEQ multiplex PCR, the repertoire was profiled, and TCRdb retains in-frame clones only, with some absent. This sample has under 85,000 clones, with around four fifths found just once. Specimen: CD4+ or CD8+ T cells sorted from blood, collected in a trial of the OX40 agonist ivuxolimab. Receptor source: an adult with an advanced solid tumor such as melanoma, head and neck, liver or kidney cancer. The CDR3 runs from the conserved cysteine through the conserved F or W. The D gene is left open where the match is weak. Part of the rows lack a size; the others show once, few, many or a class for expanded clones.

clone_size	d_call	j_call	v_call	cdr3_nt	cdr3_aa
-	-	TRBJ2-7	TRBV5-8	TGTGCCAGCAGCTTACGGAGGGGGCCTGGCGAGCAGTACTTC	CASSLRRGPGEQYF
once	-	TRBJ2-7	TRBV19	TGTGCCAGTACTCCTGGGCCCGCGTCCTACGAGCAGTACTTC	CASTPGPASYEQYF
once	TRBD1	TRBJ2-2	TRBV2	TGTGCCAGCAAATACCGGACAGGGGAGGCCGGGGAGCTGTTTTTT	CASKYRTGEAGELFF
-	-	TRBJ2-7	TRBV27	TGTGCCAGCAGTTTAATCGGGGCAGGCTACGAGCAGTACTTC	CASSLIGAGYEQYF
-	TRBD1	TRBJ2-7	TRBV18	TGTGCCAGCTCACTAAACTGGGACAGTCGGCGCGAGCAGTACTTC	CASSLNWDSRREQYF
-	-	TRBJ2-5	TRBV11-3	TGTGCCAGCAGCGGGGTCCAAGAGACCCAGTACTTC	CASSGVQETQYF
-	-	TRBJ1-5	TRBV2	TGTGCCAGCAATCCTGATAGCAATCAGCCCCAGCATTTT	CASNPDSNQPQHF
once	-	TRBJ2-3	TRBV4-1	TGCGCCAGCAGCCCTCCCGGGTGGGGACGAACCAGCACAGATACGCAGTATTTT	CASSPPGWGRTSTDTQYF
-	-	TRBJ2-3	TRBV5-8	TGTGCCAGCAGCCCGGGACTGAGCACAGATACGCAGTATTTT	CASSPGLSTDTQYF
-	-	TRBJ1-4	TRBV15	TGTGCCACCAGCAGAGATCGGGACTTCCATGAAAAACTGTTTTTT	CATSRDRDFHEKLFF
-	-	TRBJ2-7	TRBV6-5	TGTGCCAGCAGTTACTCGAGCGGTCAGGTCGCCGAGCAGTACTTC	CASSYSSGQVAEQYF
-	-	TRBJ1-5	TRBV5-1	TGCGCCAGCAGCTCGGGGGAGCCTTATCAGCCCCAGCATTTT	CASSSGEPYQPQHF
-	TRBD1	TRBJ2-2	TRBV7-7	TGTGCCAGCAGCCGCGAAGCCAAGACAGGGAAGCTGTTTTTT	CASSREAKTGKLFF
few	-	TRBJ1-6	TRBV19	TGTGCCAGTAGTATATCACAGGGAGAGGGGTCACCCCTCCACTTT	CASSISQGEGSPLHF
-	-	TRBJ1-1	TRBV6-6	TGTGCCAGCGGGGCACGGGGAGGCACTGAAGCTTTCTTT	CASGARGGTEAFF
-	-	TRBJ1-5	TRBV4-1	TGCGCCAGCAGCCAGTCGCTCTTGGGGGCGTATAGCAATCAGCCCCAGCATTTT	CASSQSLLGAYSNQPQHF
-	-	TRBJ2-7	TRBV7-2	TGTGCCAGCAGCACCTGGCCTTCCCCCTACGAGCAGTACTTC	CASSTWPSPYEQYF
-	TRBD1	TRBJ1-2	TRBV5-1	TGCGCCAGCGCCATGGACAGGGCGTCCTATGGCTACACCTTC	CASAMDRASYGYTF
once	TRBD1	TRBJ2-2	TRBV7-7	TGTGCCAGCAGCCAAGTGGGACAGGGCACCGGGGGGCTGTTTTTT	CASSQVGQGTGGLFF
-	-	TRBJ2-7	TRBV5-5	TGTGCCAGCAGCTTGGGGGACCCACTTACGTACGAGCAGTACTTC	CASSLGDPLTYEQYF
-	TRBD1	TRBJ1-4	TRBV6-5	TGTGCCAGCAGTCTTGACAGGGATGCTAATGAAAAACTGTTTTTT	CASSLDRDANEKLFF
-	-	TRBJ1-1	TRBV30	TGTGCCTGGAGTAAAAAAGGCCCCATGAACACTGAAGCTTTCTTT	CAWSKKGPMNTEAFF
-	-	TRBJ2-7	TRBV9	TGTGCCAGCAGCCAAACTCCCTACGAGCAGTACTTC	CASSQTPYEQYF
few	-	TRBJ2-3	TRBV5-6	TGTGCCAGCAGCTTGAGCGGGACAGATACGCAGTATTTT	CASSLSGTDTQYF
-	-	TRBJ1-2	TRBV7-8	TGTGCCAGCAGCTTCAGTCCCTCGAGTAACTATGGCTACACCTTC	CASSFSPSSNYGYTF
-	TRBD1	TRBJ2-1	TRBV4-1	TGCGCCAGCAGCGACGGGACAGGGCTGGGGAACAATGAGCAGTTCTTC	CASSDGTGLGNNEQFF
-	TRBD1	TRBJ1-5	TRBV18	TGTGCCAGCTCGAACAGGGGGTCTCAGCCCCAGCATTTT	CASSNRGSQPQHF
-	-	TRBJ1-1	TRBV29-1	TGCAGCGGGACTCGGTCAGGGGCAGGGACTGAAGCTTTCTTT	CSGTRSGAGTEAFF
-	-	TRBJ1-5	TRBV28	TGTGCCAGCAGTTTTATCCGGGGGACAAATCAGCCCCAGCATTTT	CASSFIRGTNQPQHF
few	-	TRBJ1-3	TRBV29-1	TGCAGCGTGACCGAGTCTGGAAACACCATATATTTT	CSVTESGNTIYF
-	-	TRBJ2-7	TRBV19	TGTGCCAGTAGTCAGGAGCGGACTGCGGGGGAGCAGTACTTC	CASSQERTAGEQYF
-	-	TRBJ2-1	TRBV5-1	TGCGCCAGCAGCTTGGGCTACTCCTACAATGAGCAGTTCTTC	CASSLGYSYNEQFF
once	TRBD1	TRBJ1-2	TRBV19	TGTGCCAGTAGTGCCCGGGACAGGGGGCTTTATGGCTACACCTTC	CASSARDRGLYGYTF
-	-	TRBJ1-2	TRBV29-1	TGCAGCGTGGAACAGGGAGACTATGGCTACACCTTC	CSVEQGDYGYTF
-	-	TRBJ2-7	TRBV28	TGTGCCAGCAGCTCTGCCTCCGGATTTTACGAGCAGTACTTC	CASSSASGFYEQYF
-	-	TRBJ1-2	TRBV7-2	TGTGCCAGCAGCTTAGGTTACTATGGCTACACCTTC	CASSLGYYGYTF